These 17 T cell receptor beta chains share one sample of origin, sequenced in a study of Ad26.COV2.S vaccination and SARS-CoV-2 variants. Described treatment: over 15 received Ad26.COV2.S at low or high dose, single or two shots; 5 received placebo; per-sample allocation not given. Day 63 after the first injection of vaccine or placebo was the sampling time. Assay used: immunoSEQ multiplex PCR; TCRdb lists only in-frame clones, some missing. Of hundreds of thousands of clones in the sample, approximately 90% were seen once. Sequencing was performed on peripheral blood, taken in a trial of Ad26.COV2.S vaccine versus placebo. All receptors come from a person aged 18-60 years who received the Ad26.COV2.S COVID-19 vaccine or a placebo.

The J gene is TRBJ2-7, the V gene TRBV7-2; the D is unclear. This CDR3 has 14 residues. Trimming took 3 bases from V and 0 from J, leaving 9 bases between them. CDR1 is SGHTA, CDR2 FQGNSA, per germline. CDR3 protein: CASSFDWSSYEQYF. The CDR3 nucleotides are TGTGCCAGCAGCTTCGACTGGAGCTCCTACGAGCAGTACTTC.

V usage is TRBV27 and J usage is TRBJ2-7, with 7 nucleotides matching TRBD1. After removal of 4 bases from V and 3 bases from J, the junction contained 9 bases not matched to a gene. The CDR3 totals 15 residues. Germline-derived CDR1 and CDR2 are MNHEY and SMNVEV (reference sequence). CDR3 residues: CASSSSDRAHYEQYF. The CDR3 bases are TGTGCCAGCAGTTCCTCTGACAGGGCCCACTACGAGCAGTACTTC.

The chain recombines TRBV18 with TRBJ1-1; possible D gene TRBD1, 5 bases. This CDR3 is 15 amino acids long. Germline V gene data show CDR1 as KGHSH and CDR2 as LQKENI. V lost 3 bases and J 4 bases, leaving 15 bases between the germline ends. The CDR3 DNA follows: TGTGCCAGCTCACCCCTGGGAGGGGCCAGCACTGAAGCTTTCTTT. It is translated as CASSPLGGASTEAFF.

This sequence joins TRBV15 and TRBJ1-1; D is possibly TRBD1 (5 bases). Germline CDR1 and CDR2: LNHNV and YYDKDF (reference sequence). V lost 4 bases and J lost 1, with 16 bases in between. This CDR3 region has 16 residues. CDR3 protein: CATSNYLRDPNTEAFF. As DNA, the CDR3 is TGTGCCACCAGCAATTATTTGCGGGACCCGAACACTGAAGCTTTCTTT.

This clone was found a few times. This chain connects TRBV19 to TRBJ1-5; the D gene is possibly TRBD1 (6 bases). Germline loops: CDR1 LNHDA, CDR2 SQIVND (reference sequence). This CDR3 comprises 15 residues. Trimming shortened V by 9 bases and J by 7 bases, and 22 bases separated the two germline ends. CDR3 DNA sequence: TGTGCCAGCCAACTTGGAGGAACAGGGATGCAGCCCCAGCATTTT. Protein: CASQLGGTGMQPQHF.

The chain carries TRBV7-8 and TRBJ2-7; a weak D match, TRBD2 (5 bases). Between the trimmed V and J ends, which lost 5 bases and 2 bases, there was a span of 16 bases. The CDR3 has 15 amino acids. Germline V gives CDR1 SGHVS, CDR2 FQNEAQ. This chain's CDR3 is CASSPPGSDAYEQYF. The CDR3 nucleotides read TGTGCCAGCAGCCCCCCGGGAAGTGACGCCTACGAGCAGTACTTC.

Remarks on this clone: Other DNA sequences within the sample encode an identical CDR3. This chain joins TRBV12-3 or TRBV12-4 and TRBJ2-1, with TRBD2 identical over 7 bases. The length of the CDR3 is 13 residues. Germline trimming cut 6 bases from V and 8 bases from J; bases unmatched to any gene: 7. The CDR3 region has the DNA TGTGCCAGCAGCCTAGTAGCGGGCTATGAGCAGTTCTTC. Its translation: CASSLVAGYEQFF.

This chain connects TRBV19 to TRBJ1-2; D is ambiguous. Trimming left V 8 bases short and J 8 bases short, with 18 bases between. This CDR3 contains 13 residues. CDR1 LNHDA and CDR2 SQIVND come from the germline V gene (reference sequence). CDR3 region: CASLRRRQEGYTF. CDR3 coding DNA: TGTGCCAGTTTGAGGCGTAGGCAAGAGGGCTACACCTTC.

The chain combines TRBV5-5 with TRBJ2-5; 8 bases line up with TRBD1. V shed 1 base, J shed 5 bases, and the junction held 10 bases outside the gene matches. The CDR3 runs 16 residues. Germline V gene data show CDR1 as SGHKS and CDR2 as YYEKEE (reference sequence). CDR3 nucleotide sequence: TGTGCCAGCAGCTTGAGCAGGGGGCAGGTGGACGAGACCCAGTACTTC. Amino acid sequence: CASSLSRGQVDETQYF.

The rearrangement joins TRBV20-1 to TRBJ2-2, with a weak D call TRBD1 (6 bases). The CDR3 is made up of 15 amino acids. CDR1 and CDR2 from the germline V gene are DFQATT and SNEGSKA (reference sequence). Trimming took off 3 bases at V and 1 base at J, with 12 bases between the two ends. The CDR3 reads CSASSAGVNTGELFF. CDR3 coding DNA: TGCAGTGCTAGTTCGGCAGGGGTGAACACCGGGGAGCTGTTTTTT.

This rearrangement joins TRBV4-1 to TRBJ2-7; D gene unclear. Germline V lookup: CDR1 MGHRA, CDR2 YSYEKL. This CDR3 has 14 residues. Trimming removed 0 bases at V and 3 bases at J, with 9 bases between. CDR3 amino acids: CASSQDSNFYEQYF. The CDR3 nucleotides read TGCGCCAGCAGCCAAGACAGTAACTTCTACGAGCAGTACTTC.

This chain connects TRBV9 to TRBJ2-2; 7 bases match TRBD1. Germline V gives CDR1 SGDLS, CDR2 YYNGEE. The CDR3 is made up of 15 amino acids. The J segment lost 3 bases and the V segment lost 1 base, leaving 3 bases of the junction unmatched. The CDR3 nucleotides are TGTGCCAGCAGCGTAACAGGGGAATACACCGGGGAGCTGTTTTTT. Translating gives CASSVTGEYTGELFF.

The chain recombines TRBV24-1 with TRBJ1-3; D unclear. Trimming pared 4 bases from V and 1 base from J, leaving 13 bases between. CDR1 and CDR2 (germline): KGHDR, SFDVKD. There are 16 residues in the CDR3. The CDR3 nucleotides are TGTGCCACCAGTGACTTTGTCACGCTATCTGGAAACACCATATATTTT. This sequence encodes CATSDFVTLSGNTIYF.

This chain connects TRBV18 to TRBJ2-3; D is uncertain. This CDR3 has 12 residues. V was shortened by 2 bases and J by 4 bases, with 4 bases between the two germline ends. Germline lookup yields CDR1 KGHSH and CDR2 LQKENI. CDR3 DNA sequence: TGTGCCAGCTCACCAGTGGCAGATACGCAGTATTTT. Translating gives CASSPVADTQYF.

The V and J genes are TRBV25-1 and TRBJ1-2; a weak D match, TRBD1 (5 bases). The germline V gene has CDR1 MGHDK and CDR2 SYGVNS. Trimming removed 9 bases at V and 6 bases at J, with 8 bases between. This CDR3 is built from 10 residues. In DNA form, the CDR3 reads TGTGCCAGTGAAGGGGATGGCTACACCTTC. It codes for CASEGDGYTF.

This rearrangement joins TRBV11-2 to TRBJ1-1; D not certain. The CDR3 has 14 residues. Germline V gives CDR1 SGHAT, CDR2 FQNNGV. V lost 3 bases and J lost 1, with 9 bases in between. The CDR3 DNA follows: TGTGCCAGCAGCTTCCTGAGACAGAACACTGAAGCTTTCTTT. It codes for CASSFLRQNTEAFF.

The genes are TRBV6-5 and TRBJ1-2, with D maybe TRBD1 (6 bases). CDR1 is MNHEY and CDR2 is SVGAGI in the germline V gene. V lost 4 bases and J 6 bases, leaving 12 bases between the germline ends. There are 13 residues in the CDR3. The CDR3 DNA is TGTGCCAGCAGTTCTTTCAGGGGCGATGGCTACACCTTC. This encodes CASSSFRGDGYTF.